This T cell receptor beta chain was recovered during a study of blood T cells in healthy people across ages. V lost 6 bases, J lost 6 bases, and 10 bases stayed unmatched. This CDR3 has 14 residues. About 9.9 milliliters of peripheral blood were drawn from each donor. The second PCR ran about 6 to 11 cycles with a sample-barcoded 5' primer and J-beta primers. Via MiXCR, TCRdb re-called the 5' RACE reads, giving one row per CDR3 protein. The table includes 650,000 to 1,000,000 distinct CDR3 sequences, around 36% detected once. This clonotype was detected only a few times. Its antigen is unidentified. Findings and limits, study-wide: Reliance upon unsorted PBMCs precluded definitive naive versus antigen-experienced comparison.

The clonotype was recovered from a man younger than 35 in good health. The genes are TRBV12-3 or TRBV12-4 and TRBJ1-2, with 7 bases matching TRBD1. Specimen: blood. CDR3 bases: TGTGCCAGCAGCCTGACAGGGAAAGATAATGGCTACACCTTC. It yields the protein CASSLTGKDNGYTF.